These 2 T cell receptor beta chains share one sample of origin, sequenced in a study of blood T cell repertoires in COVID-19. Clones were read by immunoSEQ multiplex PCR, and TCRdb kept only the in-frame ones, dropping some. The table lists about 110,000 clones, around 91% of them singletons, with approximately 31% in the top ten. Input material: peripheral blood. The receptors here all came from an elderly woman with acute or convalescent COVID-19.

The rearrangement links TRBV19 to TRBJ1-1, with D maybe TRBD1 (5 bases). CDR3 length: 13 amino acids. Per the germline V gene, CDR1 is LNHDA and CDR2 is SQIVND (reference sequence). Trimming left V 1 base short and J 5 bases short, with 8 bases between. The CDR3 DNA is TGTGCCAGTAGTATAGGTCGGGGGACTGAAGCTTTCTTT. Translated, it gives CASSIGRGTEAFF.

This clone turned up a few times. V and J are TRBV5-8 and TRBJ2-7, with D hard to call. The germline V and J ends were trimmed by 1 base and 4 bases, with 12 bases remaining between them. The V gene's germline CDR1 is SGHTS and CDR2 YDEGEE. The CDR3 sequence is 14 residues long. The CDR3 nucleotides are TGTGCCAGCAGCTTGTGGGCAGAAAGGTACGAGCAGTACTTC. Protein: CASSLWAERYEQYF.